The clone carrying this T cell receptor (beta chain) was seen at least ten times. Its antigen is not known. Germline CDR1 and CDR2: SEHNR and FQNEAQ (reference sequence). The CDR3 covers 17 residues. The V end lost 6 bases, the J end lost 5 bases, and 23 bases lay between the germline ends. In TCRdb, the reads were re-called with MiXCR into one record per CDR3 protein. The sample shows hundreds of thousands of distinct CDR3 sequences, over 9% of them seen only once. The data stem from a study of T cell repertoires in cytomegalovirus infection. Broader study findings: CMV-specific HLA-C-restricted TCR beta clonotypes dominated the ex vivo response. Individuals carrying CMV plus the relevant HLA were identified by cumulative frequency of public TCR beta families.

Input material: PBMCs. The V and J genes are TRBV7-9 and TRBJ2-1; a weak D match, TRBD1 (5 bases). This clonotype originated in a human donor in good health (CMV status not recorded). Some clones in this sample may be carry-over from other donors' samples. CDR3: CASRPTLSNSRDNEQFF. The CDR3, as DNA: TGTGCCAGCAGACCTACCCTCAGCAACTCCAGGGACAATGAGCAGTTCTTC.